These 26 T cell receptor beta chains originate from one sample sequenced in a study of CD8+ T cells in alopecia areata. Regarding treatment: oral pan-JAK inhibitor, 5-10 mg twice daily. After isolation, RNA underwent reverse transcription to generate cDNA as the sequencing template. This table comes from immunoSEQ multiplex PCR, and its TCRdb copy is limited to in-frame clones, with some not included. The table shows some 110,000 clones, with roughly three fifths occurring only once. Sequenced material: CD8+ T cells sorted from blood, taken at week 24, from a patient treated with tofacitinib. The receptor set was obtained from a human donor with alopecia areata.

This clone was seen a handful of times. V is TRBV4-2 and J is TRBJ2-7; D unresolved. Germline CDR1 LGHNA, CDR2 YNFKEQ. Trimming took off 0 bases at V and 2 bases at J, with 11 bases between the two ends. There are 15 residues in the CDR3. CDR3 nucleotide sequence: TGTGCCAGCAGCCAAGATGGACCGGACCCCTACGAGCAGTACTTC. This sequence encodes CASSQDGPDPYEQYF.

The chain couples TRBV13 to TRBJ2-7, with 10 bases matching TRBD2. In germline, CDR1 is PRHDT, CDR2 FYEKMQ (reference sequence). The J segment lost 5 bases and the V segment lost 6 bases, leaving 7 bases of the junction unmatched. This CDR3 has 14 amino acids. CDR3 sequence: CASRFTSGVDEQYF. The DNA of the CDR3 is TGTGCCAGCAGATTCACTAGCGGGGTCGACGAGCAGTACTTC.

The table lists this clone with a count of one. The rearrangement joins TRBV7-9 to TRBJ2-7; D not resolved. This CDR3 is 11 amino acids long. Germline V gene data show CDR1 as SEHNR and CDR2 as FQNEAQ (reference sequence). V lost 6 bases, J lost 3 bases, and 6 bases lay in between. The CDR3 bases are TGTGCCAGCAGTTCGAACTACGAGCAGTACTTC. It codes for CASSSNYEQYF.

The chain joins TRBV7-9 to TRBJ1-1, with D perhaps matching TRBD1 (5 bases). The V end was cut by 5 bases, the J end by 1 base, with 5 bases between. Germline V gene data show CDR1 as SEHNR and CDR2 as FQNEAQ (reference sequence). The CDR3 contains 12 residues. CDR3: CASSQGNTEAFF. The CDR3 DNA reads as TGTGCCAGCAGCCAGGGGAACACTGAAGCTTTCTTT.

This clone was detected only a few times. At one end, the junction sequence differs from germline, possibly due to a read error. This CDR3 reads CASSYSSGGAYEQYF. CDR3 DNA: TGTGCCAGCAGTTACTCTAGCGGGGGGGCCTACGAGCAGTACTTC. The chain is built from TRBV10-3 and TRBJ2-7, with 12 positions matching TRBD2. Germline values: CDR1 ENHRY, CDR2 SYGVKD. This CDR3 spans 15 amino acids.

This chain connects TRBV27 to TRBJ2-7, with 9 bases lining up with TRBD2. This CDR3 spans 17 amino acids. The V and J ends lost 0 bases and 3 bases, in that order; junction bases with no gene match: 9. CDR1 and CDR2 (germline): MNHEY, SMNVEV (reference sequence). Here the CDR3 DNA reads TGTGCCAGCAGTTTATCGTTTGAGGGACTAGCCTTCTACGAGCAGTACTTC. It yields the protein CASSLSFEGLAFYEQYF.

The chain uses TRBV4-2 and TRBJ2-7; perhaps TRBD1 as D (5 bases). CDR1 and CDR2 from the germline V gene are LGHNA and YNFKEQ. The V end was cut by 4 bases, the J end by 1 base, with 8 bases between. This CDR3 contains 13 residues. CDR3 DNA sequence: TGTGCCAGCAGCCCCGACAGTTCCTACGAGCAGTACTTC. Its protein is CASSPDSSYEQYF.

The chain combines TRBV6-1 with TRBJ1-5; perhaps TRBD1 as D (5 bases). The CDR3 spans 16 residues. Germline V gene sequence: CDR1 MNHNS, CDR2 SASEGT. Between the trimmed V and J ends, which lost 3 bases and 4 bases, there was a span of 16 bases. This CDR3 reads CASSEWQGEGNQPQHF. CDR3 DNA: TGTGCCAGCAGTGAGTGGCAGGGAGAGGGTAATCAGCCCCAGCATTTT.

This clone appeared a few times. The chain carries TRBV7-9 and TRBJ2-3; tentatively, D is TRBD2 (6 bases). Germline V CDR1 and CDR2: SEHNR, FQNEAQ (reference sequence). This CDR3 region has 14 residues. Trimming cost V 3 bases and J 4 bases, with 11 bases left between them. CDR3 region: CASSFRLGADTQYF. CDR3 DNA sequence: TGTGCCAGCAGCTTCCGACTAGGCGCAGATACGCAGTATTTT.

The V call is TRBV27, the J call TRBJ2-7; possibly TRBD1 or TRBD2 for D (5 bases each). This CDR3 contains 15 residues. Germline CDR1 reads MNHEY; CDR2 reads SMNVEV (reference sequence). V shed 0 bases and J shed 4 bases, with 13 bases lying between them. CDR3 nucleotides: TGTGCCAGCAGTTTATCGGGGCCGGGATATTACGAGCAGTACTTC. The encoded protein is CASSLSGPGYYEQYF.

This chain connects TRBV7-8 to TRBJ2-6; 13 bases are shared with TRBD2. CDR3 length: 18 amino acids. V trimming: 4 bases; J trimming: 0 bases; junction bases outside the gene matches: 3. Germline V gene sequence: CDR1 SGHVS, CDR2 FQNEAQ. The DNA for the CDR3 is TGTGCCAGCAGCTGGGGACTAGCGGGAACCTCTGGGGCCAACGTCCTGACTTTC. Translation gives CASSWGLAGTSGANVLTF.

This chain connects TRBV29-1 to TRBJ2-3, with 12 bases matching TRBD2. Germline CDR1 is SQVTM and CDR2 is ANQGSEA. The trim removed 3 bases at V and 5 bases at J, leaving 9 bases unmatched. The CDR3 contains 16 residues. CDR3 protein: CSVDGGLAGREDTQYF. The DNA of the CDR3 is TGCAGCGTTGATGGAGGACTAGCGGGACGGGAAGATACGCAGTATTTT.

The V and J genes are TRBV5-6 and TRBJ2-1; D possibly matches TRBD1 or TRBD2 (5 bases each). The CDR3 has 18 residues. Germline V gene lookup returns CDR1 SGHDT and CDR2 YYEEEE. Trimming took 5 bases from V and 0 from J, leaving 21 bases between them. The CDR3 loop reads CASSLGFGASSSYNEQFF. The CDR3 DNA reads as TGTGCCAGCAGTTTAGGGTTCGGGGCTTCGAGCTCCTACAATGAGCAGTTCTTC. Complete variable domain (other parts from reference TRBV5-6 and TRBJ2-1): DAGVTQSPTHLIKTRGQQVTLRCSPKSGHDTVSWYQQALGQGPQFIFQYYEEEERQRGNFPDRFSGHQFPNYSSELNVNALLLGDSALYLCASSLGFGASSSYNEQFFGPGTRLTVL.

This chain links TRBV25-1 with TRBJ2-7, with 7 bases that match TRBD1. Germline loops: CDR1 MGHDK, CDR2 SYGVNS. The length of the CDR3 is 14 residues. J lost 3 bases, V lost 2 bases, and 4 bases had no gene match. The chain's CDR3 is CASSEAGGSYEQYF. CDR3 DNA: TGTGCCAGCAGTGAAGCAGGGGGTAGCTACGAGCAGTACTTC.

This clone came up a few times. J is TRBJ2-1 and V is TRBV5-1; 8 nucleotides line up with TRBD1. The ends lost 4 bases at V and 9 bases at J; junction bases unmatched: 12. CDR3 length: 15 amino acids. Germline-derived CDR1 and CDR2 are SGHRS and YFSETQ. The chain's CDR3 is CASSASRDRRPEQFF. Here the CDR3 DNA reads TGCGCCAGCAGCGCATCCCGGGACAGGCGGCCTGAGCAGTTCTTC.

This clone was seen a few times. This chain uses TRBV13 with TRBJ2-3; D gene uncertain. Germline V gene sequence: CDR1 PRHDT, CDR2 FYEKMQ (reference sequence). Trimming removed 5 bases at V and 0 bases at J, with 9 bases between. The CDR3 has 14 residues. The CDR3 loop reads CASSKHASTDTQYF. CDR3 nucleotide sequence: TGTGCCAGCAGCAAACATGCTAGCACAGATACGCAGTATTTT.

This chain links TRBV2 with TRBJ2-4; tentative D call: TRBD2 (7 bases). Trimming cost V 0 bases and J 0 bases, with 9 bases left between them. Germline loops: CDR1 SNHLY, CDR2 FYNNEI. This CDR3 has 16 residues. CDR3 nucleotide sequence: TGTGCCAGCAGTGAAGCAGCGGGACAAGCCAAAAACATTCAGTACTTC. It translates to CASSEAAGQAKNIQYF.

The J gene is TRBJ1-5, the V gene TRBV13, with 9 bases aligning to TRBD1. J lost 5 bases, V lost 5 bases, and 16 bases had no gene match. Looked up from germline, CDR1 is PRHDT and CDR2 is FYEKMQ (reference sequence). The CDR3 consists of 18 residues. CDR3 protein: CASSPPDLDRGSHQPQHF. The CDR3 nucleotides read TGTGCCAGCAGCCCACCCGACCTCGACAGGGGGAGTCATCAGCCCCAGCATTTT.

As concerns this clone: Other DNA sequences within the sample encode an identical CDR3. The CDR3 sequence is CASSVGGEYEQYF. CDR3 nucleotides: TGTGCCAGCAGCGTCGGGGGGGAATACGAGCAGTACTTC. This chain joins TRBV9 and TRBJ2-7; 8 nucleotides line up with TRBD2. CDR3 length: 13 residues. V shed 2 bases and J 4 bases; nucleotides not matched to a gene: 2. Germline CDR1 is SGDLS and CDR2 is YYNGEE.

The CDR3 sequence is CASSQEPSGANVLTF. The CDR3 nucleotides read TGCGCCAGCAGCCAAGAGCCCTCTGGGGCCAACGTCCTGACTTTC. The chain combines TRBV4-1 with TRBJ2-6; D gene ambiguous. Trimming left V 0 bases short and J 0 bases short, with 3 bases between. CDR3 size: 15 residues. The V gene's germline CDR1 is MGHRA and CDR2 YSYEKL.

The table lists this clone with a few counts. This chain connects TRBV4-3 to TRBJ2-1, with 8 nucleotides matching TRBD2. Germline trimming cut 0 bases from V and 6 bases from J; bases unmatched to any gene: 4. CDR1 and CDR2 (germline): LGHNA, YSLEER. The CDR3 consists of 15 residues. As DNA, the CDR3 is TGCGCCAGCAGCCAAGATCGGGGGGGTCCCAATGAGCAGTTCTTC. This translates into CASSQDRGGPNEQFF.

This sequence joins TRBV11-2 and TRBJ1-1; a possible D gene is TRBD1 (5 bases). The CDR3 has 14 amino acids. From germline, CDR1 is SGHAT and CDR2 FQNNGV. Trimming cost V 5 bases and J 6 bases, with 16 bases left between them. CDR3 protein: CASSLIRDAAEAFF. CDR3 sequence (DNA): TGTGCCAGCAGCCTAATCCGGGACGCAGCTGAAGCTTTCTTT. The whole variable domain, filled in from reference TRBV11-2 and TRBJ1-1, reads EAGVAQSPRYKIIEKRQSVAFWCNPISGHATLYWYQQILGQGPKLLIQFQNNGVVDDSQLPKDRFSAERLKGVDSTLKIQPAKLEDSAVYLCASSLIRDAAEAFFGQGTRLTVV.

The chain carries TRBV19 and TRBJ1-1, with D possibly being TRBD1 (5 bases). Germline V lookup: CDR1 LNHDA, CDR2 SQIVND (reference sequence). Trimming left V 5 bases short and J 0 bases short, with 10 bases between. The CDR3 runs to 14 residues. The CDR3 DNA is TGTGCCAGTAGTCTACAGGCGATGAACACTGAAGCTTTCTTT. This sequence encodes CASSLQAMNTEAFF. Looking up the rest from reference TRBV19 and TRBJ1-1 gives the full variable domain: DGGITQSPKYLFRKEGQNVTLSCEQNLNHDAMYWYRQDPGQGLRLIYYSQIVNDFQKGDIAEGYSVSREKKESFPLTVTSAQKNPTAFYLCASSLQAMNTEAFFGQGTRLTVV.

The chain has TRBV27 and TRBJ1-5; 8 bases line up with TRBD1. CDR3 length equals 15 residues. Trimming removed 5 bases from V and 5 bases from J; junction bases left unmatched: 8. The germline gives CDR1 MNHEY, CDR2 SMNVEV (reference sequence). In DNA, the CDR3 is TGTGCCAGCAGTCCCGGACAGGGTTATCATCAGCCCCAGCATTTT. Its translation: CASSPGQGYHQPQHF.

This clone is a singleton in its sample. The V call is TRBV9, the J call TRBJ1-1; D might be TRBD1 (6 bases). The germline V and J ends were trimmed by 0 bases and 6 bases, with 12 bases remaining between them. Germline V gene lookup returns CDR1 SGDLS and CDR2 YYNGEE. The CDR3 consists of 14 residues. In nucleotides, the CDR3 is TGTGCCAGCAGCGTAGGAGGGAAGGGGGCTGAAGCTTTCTTT. Translation: CASSVGGKGAEAFF.

For this clone: In the same sample, other DNA sequences code for this CDR3. This sequence joins TRBV13 and TRBJ2-7, with 9 bases matching TRBD1. The CDR3 extends over 15 amino acids. Germline-derived CDR1 and CDR2 are PRHDT and FYEKMQ (reference sequence). Trimming removed 4 bases from V and 2 bases from J; junction bases left unmatched: 6. The CDR3 DNA reads TGTGCCAGCAGCTCCCCGGGACAGGGAACCTACGAGCAGTACTTC. Translating gives CASSSPGQGTYEQYF.